A single sample is the source of the 27 T cell receptor beta chains below, sequenced in a study of blood T cell repertoires in COVID-19. Profiled with immunoSEQ multiplex PCR; TCRdb holds only in-frame clones, not every one. Here the sample spans roughly 120,000 clones, 90% being singletons. The source material was peripheral blood. The receptor set was obtained from a man between 45 and 60 years old with active COVID-19.

The chain has TRBV7-2 and TRBJ1-2; D ambiguous. Germline V lookup: CDR1 SGHTA, CDR2 FQGNSA. Trimming took off 0 bases at V and 0 bases at J, with 14 bases between the two ends. The CDR3 runs to 17 residues. The CDR3 loop reads CASSLAVTRRTNYGYTF. The DNA for the CDR3 is TGTGCCAGCAGCTTAGCCGTGACAAGGCGCACTAACTATGGCTACACCTTC.

This rearrangement joins TRBV5-1 to TRBJ2-3; D is perhaps TRBD2 (7 bases). The CDR3 extends over 15 amino acids. V was trimmed by 4 bases and J by 2 bases, leaving 14 bases between them. The V gene's germline CDR1 is SGHRS and CDR2 YFSETQ. CDR3 in amino acids: CASSLRGGPTDTQYF. Here the CDR3 DNA reads TGCGCCAGCAGCCTTAGGGGGGGGCCCACAGATACGCAGTATTTT.

V and J are TRBV6-5 and TRBJ2-1, with 8 bases that match TRBD2. Germline CDR1 MNHEY, CDR2 SVGAGI. After removal of 5 bases from V and 4 bases from J, the junction contained 4 bases not matched to a gene. The CDR3 has 14 amino acids. The CDR3 sequence: CASSRGGGYNEQFF. The CDR3 nucleotides are TGTGCCAGCAGTCGGGGCGGGGGGTACAATGAGCAGTTCTTC.

This rearrangement joins TRBV2 to TRBJ2-3, with 11 positions matching TRBD2. Per the germline V gene, CDR1 is SNHLY and CDR2 is FYNNEI. This CDR3 spans 18 amino acids. Trimming at V came to 6 bases and at J to 1 base, leaving 12 bases not matched to a gene. The CDR3 spells CASRTLAGGPRGTDTQYF. DNA of the CDR3: TGTGCCAGCAGGACGCTAGCGGGGGGTCCAAGAGGCACAGATACGCAGTATTTT.

The J gene is TRBJ2-3, the V gene TRBV9; the D is unclear. Germline-derived CDR1 and CDR2 are SGDLS and YYNGEE. With 3 bases removed from V and 3 bases from J, the gap between germline ends came to 5 bases. The CDR3 loop spans 12 amino acids. The CDR3 protein is CASSARTDTQYF. The CDR3 DNA sequence: TGTGCCAGCAGCGCGCGGACAGATACGCAGTATTTT.

This sequence joins TRBV4-1 and TRBJ1-4, with D perhaps TRBD1 (6 bases). Per the germline V gene, CDR1 is MGHRA and CDR2 is YSYEKL. The germline V and J ends were trimmed by 3 bases and 4 bases, with 15 bases remaining between them. This CDR3 has 16 residues. The DNA for the CDR3 is TGCGCCAGCAGCCACGAGCACAGGGAACTTAATGAAAAACTGTTTTTT. Translation gives CASSHEHRELNEKLFF.

The rearrangement links TRBV7-2 to TRBJ2-7, with D uncertain. Germline V gene sequence: CDR1 SGHTA, CDR2 FQGNSA. V lost 5 bases to trimming and J lost 4 bases, with 12 bases between them. CDR3 length equals 13 residues. The DNA for the CDR3 is TGTGCCAGCAGCGCCTCCACACAGTACGAGCAGTACTTC. Its translation is CASSASTQYEQYF.

The chain uses TRBV20-1 and TRBJ1-4; 8 positions match TRBD1. The ends lost 3 bases at V and 8 bases at J; junction bases unmatched: 14. This CDR3 spans 16 amino acids. The V gene's germline CDR1 is DFQATT and CDR2 SNEGSKA (reference sequence). Here the CDR3 DNA reads TGCAGTGCTAGTCCCGGACAGGGTATTGTGGGGGAAAAACTGTTTTTT. Its protein is CSASPGQGIVGEKLFF.

In its sample, this clone was seen a few times. The chain combines TRBV6-5 with TRBJ2-2; D gene ambiguous. V lost 8 bases and J 6 bases, leaving 10 bases between the germline ends. Per the germline V gene, CDR1 is MNHEY and CDR2 is SVGAGI. The CDR3 contains 12 residues. This chain's CDR3 is CASSLFPGELFF. DNA of the CDR3: TGTGCCAGCTCTTTGTTTCCCGGGGAGCTGTTTTTT.

The genes are TRBV29-1 and TRBJ2-5, with 8 positions matching TRBD1. This CDR3 contains 13 residues. Germline trimming cut 4 bases from V and 2 bases from J; bases unmatched to any gene: 3. CDR1 is SQVTM, CDR2 ANQGSEA, per germline. In nucleotides, the CDR3 is TGCAGCGTTGCCCACAGGGGGCAAGAGACCCAGTACTTC. The encoded protein is CSVAHRGQETQYF.

This clone was seen a single time. CDR3 loop: CASSLARSSGGLETQYF. In DNA, the CDR3 is TGCGCCAGCAGCTTGGCCCGGTCTAGCGGGGGTCTAGAGACCCAGTACTTC. The J gene is TRBJ2-5, the V gene TRBV5-1; 10 bases agree with TRBD2. The germline gives CDR1 SGHRS, CDR2 YFSETQ. The CDR3 has 17 amino acids. The trim removed 0 bases at V and 4 bases at J, leaving 9 bases unmatched.

V usage is TRBV7-2 and J usage is TRBJ1-2; no clear D. The CDR3 has 15 residues. Germline lookup yields CDR1 SGHTA and CDR2 FQGNSA. V lost 0 bases to trimming and J lost 2 bases, with 10 bases between them. The CDR3 reads CASSLATGGNYGYTF. DNA for the CDR3: TGTGCCAGCAGCTTAGCGACGGGCGGGAACTATGGCTACACCTTC.

The J gene is TRBJ2-3, the V gene TRBV6-1, with TRBD1 identical over 9 bases. The CDR3 sequence is 15 residues long. The germline V gene encodes CDR1 MNHNS and CDR2 SASEGT. The trim removed 2 bases at V and 2 bases at J, leaving 2 bases unmatched. CDR3 DNA: TGTGCCAGCAGTGAAAGGACAGGGGACACAGATACGCAGTATTTT. It translates to CASSERTGDTDTQYF.

V is TRBV2 and J is TRBJ1-1, with TRBD1 matching 7 bases. The CDR3 length is 13 residues. The V and J ends lost 5 bases and 4 bases, in that order; junction bases with no gene match: 4. Germline lookup yields CDR1 SNHLY and CDR2 FYNNEI. The CDR3 is CASSTGVGTEAFF. In DNA, the CDR3 is TGTGCCAGCAGTACAGGGGTGGGCACTGAAGCTTTCTTT.

The chain recombines TRBV30 with TRBJ1-5; 7 bases match TRBD1. Germline loops: CDR1 GTSNPN, CDR2 SVGIG (reference sequence). This CDR3 is 15 amino acids long. Germline trimming cut 0 bases from V and 0 bases from J; bases unmatched to any gene: 2. The CDR3 protein is CAWSVGGHSNQPQHF. CDR3 bases: TGTGCCTGGAGTGTAGGGGGCCATAGCAATCAGCCCCAGCATTTT.

The V gene is TRBV6-1, the J gene TRBJ2-4; 7 nucleotides match TRBD2. The junction had 6 bases not matched to a gene; V was cut back by 1 base and J by 3 bases. CDR1 is MNHNS, CDR2 SASEGT, per germline. This CDR3 region has 16 residues. The CDR3, as DNA: TGTGCCAGCAGTGAAGTGGGCGGGAGCGGCAAAAACATTCAGTACTTC. It encodes CASSEVGGSGKNIQYF.

V usage is TRBV7-6 and J usage is TRBJ1-6; the match to TRBD1 covers 7 bases. The CDR3 has 17 amino acids. CDR1 SGHVS and CDR2 FNYEAQ come from the germline V gene. J was trimmed by 7 bases and V by 5 bases; bases with no gene match: 14. The CDR3 loop reads CASSIGAKGARNSPLHF. In DNA form, the CDR3 reads TGTGCCAGCAGCATAGGAGCTAAGGGGGCGCGGAATTCACCCCTCCACTTT.

This clone was seen many times. This chain uses TRBV5-1 with TRBJ1-1; D gene ambiguous. With 2 bases removed from V and 3 bases from J, the gap between germline ends came to 32 bases. The CDR3 is 21 residues long. The V gene's germline CDR1 is SGHRS and CDR2 YFSETQ. CDR3 nucleotides: TGCGCCAGCAGCTTACTTCCCTTCAGGCGGAAGAGTGGATTCGGGGACACTGAAGCTTTCTTT. As protein: CASSLLPFRRKSGFGDTEAFF.

The genes are TRBV3-1 (or the pseudogene TRBV3-2) and TRBJ2-1, with D hard to call. The CDR3 is made up of 16 amino acids. The germline V and J ends were trimmed by 0 bases and 4 bases, with 13 bases remaining between them. Germline lookup yields CDR1 LGHDT and CDR2 YNNKEL (reference sequence). The CDR3 DNA is TGTGCCAGCAGCCAAGATGTACAGATGGGTTACAATGAGCAGTTCTTC. Amino acid sequence: CASSQDVQMGYNEQFF.

This chain uses TRBV11-2 with TRBJ1-3, with D perhaps matching TRBD1 (5 bases). V was clipped by 1 base and J by 8 bases, with 18 bases between them. CDR1 SGHAT and CDR2 FQNNGV come from the germline V gene. This CDR3 comprises 16 residues. The CDR3 is CASSLVPGGAADTIYF. Written as DNA, the CDR3 is TGTGCCAGCAGCTTAGTTCCGGGGGGTGCGGCGGACACCATATATTTT.

This chain joins TRBV7-2 and TRBJ2-3, with D possibly being TRBD2 (5 bases). The CDR3 totals 15 residues. The germline V and J ends were trimmed by 1 base and 0 bases, with 8 bases remaining between them. Germline-derived CDR1 and CDR2 are SGHTA and FQGNSA. In DNA, the CDR3 is TGTGCCAGCAGCTTAGGAGCGGTTAGCACAGATACGCAGTATTTT. This gives the protein CASSLGAVSTDTQYF. The variable domain in full, completed from reference TRBV7-2 and TRBJ2-3, reads GAGVSQSPSNKVTEKGKDVELRCDPISGHTALYWYRQSLGQGLEFLIYFQGNSAPDKSGLPSDRFSAERTGGSVSTLTIQRTQQEDSAVYLCASSLGAVSTDTQYFGPGTRLTVL.

This chain connects TRBV21-1 to TRBJ2-3; the DNA was not used to check the table's D call, TRBD2. TRBV21-1 is designated a pseudogene. The CDR3 covers 12 residues. In nucleotides, the CDR3 is TGTGCCAGCAGCAGAAATCTCGGTACGCAGTATTTT. It yields the protein CASSRNLGTQYF.

This clone was counted once. The V gene is TRBV7-8, the J gene TRBJ2-1; 8 nucleotides align to TRBD1. Per the germline V gene, CDR1 is SGHVS and CDR2 is FQNEAQ. J lost 13 bases, V lost 1 base, and 3 bases had no gene match. The CDR3 sequence is 12 residues long. CDR3 DNA: TGTGCCAGCAGCTTAGGAGGGACAGGACAGTTCTTC. It yields the protein CASSLGGTGQFF.

The chain couples TRBV12-3 or TRBV12-4 to TRBJ1-2; D is perhaps TRBD1 (5 bases). CDR3 length: 13 amino acids. V lost 5 bases and J lost 5, with 12 bases in between. The CDR3 here is CASSRNGGYGYTF. CDR3 sequence (DNA): TGTGCCAGCAGTAGGAACGGGGGATATGGCTACACCTTC.

This chain uses TRBV9 with TRBJ2-2; TRBD1 matches 9 bases. Trimming cost V 3 bases and J 5 bases; bases outside gene matches: 5. From germline, CDR1 is SGDLS and CDR2 YYNGEE. This CDR3 has 15 residues. CDR3 coding DNA: TGTGCCAGCAGCGGGGACAGGGAGGGGACCGGGGAGCTGTTTTTT. Its protein is CASSGDREGTGELFF. The full variable domain, with the rest looked up from reference TRBV9 and TRBJ2-2, is DSGVTQTPKHLITATGQRVTLRCSPRSGDLSVYWYQQSLDQGLQFLIQYYNGEERAKGNILERFSAQQFPDLHSELNLSSLELGDSALYFCASSGDREGTGELFFGEGSRLTVL.

The chain links TRBV19 to TRBJ1-5, with a tentative D call TRBD1 (6 bases). Germline CDR1 LNHDA, CDR2 SQIVND (reference sequence). V was cut by 9 bases and J by 2 bases, with 8 bases left in between. CDR3 length equals 12 residues. CDR3 protein: CASRGGNQPQHF. The CDR3 nucleotides read TGTGCCAGCAGGGGTGGCAATCAGCCCCAGCATTTT.

V gene TRBV9 combines with J gene TRBJ1-5; D gene unclear. Trimming stripped 0 bases from V and 4 bases from J, with 11 bases between. The germline V gene encodes CDR1 SGDLS and CDR2 YYNGEE. The CDR3 covers 15 residues. The CDR3 sequence: CASSVDPGSNQPQHF. For the CDR3, the DNA is TGTGCCAGCAGCGTAGATCCAGGATCGAATCAGCCCCAGCATTTT.